A single sample gave rise to the 12 T cell receptor beta chains below, sequenced in a study of CD8 T cells in ankylosing spondylitis. One entry per CDR3 protein results from TCRdb running MiXCR on the 5' RACE reads. This sample has 90,000 to 120,000 distinct CDR3 sequences; nearly 25% occur once, and the top ten carry approximately 13%. The sequenced material came from synovial fluid, either unsorted or a sorted T cell fraction (not recorded which). These receptors were taken from a male donor with ankylosing spondylitis.

This clonotype appeared a few times. The chain combines TRBV18 with TRBJ2-4, with 8 bases identical to TRBD2. This CDR3 contains 15 residues. J was trimmed by 7 bases and V by 6 bases; bases with no gene match: 11. Germline CDR1 reads KGHSH; CDR2 reads LQKENI. CDR3 coding DNA: TGTGCCAGCTCGGAGCTTGGACTAGCTGATAACATTCAGTACTTC. Residues: CASSELGLADNIQYF.

This clonotype was recorded a few times. This chain joins TRBV11-2 and TRBJ1-2; 10 bases line up with TRBD1. Germline lookup yields CDR1 SGHAT and CDR2 FQNNGV. The CDR3 extends over 16 amino acids. The V and J ends lost 0 bases and 4 bases, in that order; junction bases with no gene match: 5. The CDR3 coding sequence is TGTGCCAGCAGCTTAGACTCCGGGACAGGGGCCTATGGCTACACCTTC. Protein sequence: CASSLDSGTGAYGYTF.

At least ten counts were recorded for this clonotype. CDR3 sequence: CSSGQGNEQFF. CDR3 bases: TGCAGCTCAGGACAGGGCAATGAGCAGTTCTTC. The chain recombines TRBV29-1 with TRBJ2-1; TRBD1 matches at 8 bases. CDR3 length: 11 residues. Looked up from germline, CDR1 is SQVTM and CDR2 is ANQGSEA. Unmatched junction bases numbered 3, after V lost 8 bases and J lost 6 bases.

This clonotype was counted only a few times. CDR3 sequence: CASSYSFRRAGEQFF. DNA of the CDR3: TGTGCCAGCAGTTACTCGTTTAGAAGGGCCGGGGAGCAGTTCTTC. The genes are TRBV6-2 or TRBV6-3 and TRBJ2-1; D unclear. V was pared by 0 bases and J by 10 bases, with 16 bases between. CDR1 and CDR2 (germline): MNHEY, SVGEGT. CDR3 length: 15 residues.

This clonotype ranks as medium-sized. This chain connects TRBV5-6 to TRBJ2-7; D remains ambiguous. The CDR3 contains 16 residues. The V gene lost 4 bases and the J gene lost 2 bases, with 19 bases spanning the gap. Looked up from germline, CDR1 is SGHDT and CDR2 is YYEEEE. DNA for the CDR3: TGTGCCAGCAGCATCGCCCCCCCCGGACCCCCCTACGAGCAGTACTTC. Protein sequence: CASSIAPPGPPYEQYF.

V usage is TRBV2 and J usage is TRBJ2-3; TRBD2 might be the D (6 bases). This CDR3 has 12 amino acids. V was clipped by 10 bases and J by 3 bases, with 11 bases between them. Germline V gene lookup returns CDR1 SNHLY and CDR2 FYNNEI. The CDR3 DNA follows: TGTGCCACCCGTCGGGGGACAGATACGCAGTATTTT. Translation gives CATRRGTDTQYF.

J is TRBJ1-1 and V is TRBV27, with 8 bases aligning to TRBD1. Germline values: CDR1 MNHEY, CDR2 SMNVEV (reference sequence). CDR3 length: 15 amino acids. V trimming: 6 bases; J trimming: 0 bases; junction bases outside the gene matches: 6. The CDR3 sequence is CASSRTGNLNTEAFF. The CDR3 nucleotides are TGTGCCAGCAGCAGGACAGGGAATTTGAACACTGAAGCTTTCTTT.

The chain employs TRBV6-6 and TRBJ2-7; 7 positions agree with TRBD1. The germline CDR1 and CDR2 sequences are MNHNY and SVGAGI (reference sequence). This CDR3 contains 13 residues. V lost 6 bases and J lost 2; bases outside the gene matches: 4. This chain's CDR3 is CASSPQGTYEQYF. CDR3 coding DNA: TGTGCCAGCAGCCCACAGGGGACCTACGAGCAGTACTTC.

V and J are TRBV3-1 and TRBJ1-1, with D uncertain. The length of the CDR3 is 13 residues. Germline V gene lookup returns CDR1 LGHDT and CDR2 YNNKEL (reference sequence). The V gene lost 0 bases and the J gene lost 5 bases, with 7 bases spanning the gap. The CDR3 DNA follows: TGTGCCAGCAGCCAAGAGGAAACGACTGAAGCTTTCTTT. Residues: CASSQEETTEAFF. Combining the CDR3 with reference TRBV3-1 and TRBJ1-1 gives the whole variable domain DTAVSQTPKYLVTQMGNDKSIKCEQNLGHDTMYWYKQDSKKFLKIMFSYNNKELIINETVPNRFSPKSPDKAHLNLHINSLELGDSAVYFCASSQEETTEAFFGQGTRLTVV.

The chain carries TRBV29-1 and TRBJ2-2; D might be TRBD1 (6 bases). V was cut by 6 bases and J by 1 base, with 9 bases left in between. Per germline, CDR1 SQVTM and CDR2 ANQGSEA. This CDR3 comprises 13 residues. The CDR3 here is CSVMGQNTGELFF. The CDR3 region has the DNA TGCAGCGTGATGGGACAGAACACCGGGGAGCTGTTTTTT.

CDR3 in amino acids: CSARSGFGNEQFF. CDR3 sequence (DNA): TGCAGTGCTAGGTCGGGATTCGGCAATGAGCAGTTCTTC. This sequence joins TRBV20-1 and TRBJ2-1; D possibly corresponds to TRBD2 (5 bases). The CDR3 extends over 13 amino acids. Germline CDR1 and CDR2: DFQATT and SNEGSKA (reference sequence). Trimming stripped 3 bases from V and 6 bases from J, with 12 bases between.

CDR3 sequence (DNA): TGTGCCAGCAGCCAGAATGGAGACAGCGTGAAGTACTTC. Its translation: CASSQNGDSVKYF. This chain joins TRBV16 and TRBJ2-5, with D tentatively TRBD1 (5 bases). V was shortened by 3 bases and J by 12 bases, with 17 bases between the two germline ends. This CDR3 spans 13 amino acids. Germline V lookup: CDR1 KGHSY, CDR2 FQNENV. Full variable domain (outside the CDR3, taken from reference TRBV16 and TRBJ2-5): GEEVAQTPKHLVRGEGQKAKLYCAPIKGHSYVFWYQQVLKNEFKFLISFQNENVFDETGMPKERFSAKCLPNSPCSLEIQATKLEDSAVYFCASSQNGDSVKYFGPGTRLLVL.